This paragraph covers one TCR beta chain sequence. Its cognate antigen is unknown. CDR1 SGHNT and CDR2 YENEEA come from the germline V gene. The trim removed 6 bases at V and 3 bases at J, leaving 4 bases unmatched. The CDR3 has 13 amino acids. Use of 60 Vbeta and 13 Jbeta primers characterized the PCR. Only in-frame clones appear in the TCRdb table, and some are missing; sequencing was by immunoSEQ multiplex PCR. The profile covers 120,000 or so clones, with roughly 80% appearing a single time and approximately 4% taken by the ten largest. Each donor's status was that of a healthy bone marrow donor. The data were taken from a study of cytomegalovirus exposure and HLA in healthy donors. Findings and caveats of the study: According to a later analysis, most TCR beta chains associated with CMV appeared HLA-restricted. A later analysis linked a missense variant in DCLRE1C to the trimming of TCR beta V and J genes. Later work associated 16,951 TCR beta sequences with HLA alleles at 0.05 false discovery rate.

The sequencing input was PBMCs. The receptor was derived from a man aged 18 to 30 in good health and CMV-seropositive. V gene TRBV11-3 combines with J gene TRBJ2-5; 7 positions agree with TRBD2. The CDR3 nucleotides read TGTGCCAGCAGTCACGGGGGGAAAGAGACCCAGTACTTC. Translated: CASSHGGKETQYF.